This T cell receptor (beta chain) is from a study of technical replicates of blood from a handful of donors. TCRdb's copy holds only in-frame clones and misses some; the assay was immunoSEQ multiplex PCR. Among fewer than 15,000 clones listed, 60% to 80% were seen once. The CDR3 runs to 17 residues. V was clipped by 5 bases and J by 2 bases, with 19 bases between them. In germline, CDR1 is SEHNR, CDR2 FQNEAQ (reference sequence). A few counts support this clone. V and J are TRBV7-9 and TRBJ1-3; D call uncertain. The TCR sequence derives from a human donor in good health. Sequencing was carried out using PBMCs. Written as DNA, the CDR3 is TGTGCCAGCAGCCCCGATTTCTTCTGGGGAGCTGGAAACACCATATATTTT. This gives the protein CASSPDFFWGAGNTIYF.